What follows describes a single TCR beta chain. This record comes from a study of blood T cell repertoires in COVID-19. Germline V gene lookup returns CDR1 SQVTM and CDR2 ANQGSEA. V lost 7 bases to trimming and J lost 2 bases; unmatched junction nucleotides: 6. There are 14 residues in the CDR3. Repertoires were generated with immunoSEQ multiplex PCR, while TCRdb's copy carries only in-frame clones and drops some. The sample yields under 250,000 clones, more than 70% seen once. Sequences were obtained from peripheral blood. The genes are TRBV29-1 and TRBJ2-1; the match to TRBD1 covers 9 bases. The sequence came from a woman older than 75 with COVID-19, enrolled during active disease. This CDR3 reads CSARDRDPYNEQFF. CDR3 in DNA: TGCAGCGCAAGGGACAGGGACCCCTACAATGAGCAGTTCTTC.